This TCR beta chain is from a study of OX40 agonist ivuxolimab in advanced cancers. The method was immunoSEQ multiplex PCR; TCRdb's version includes in-frame clones alone and lacks a portion of them. The profile shows tens of thousands of clones, around 81% of them singletons. The CDR3 sequence is 14 residues long. Unmatched junction bases numbered 9, after V lost 8 bases and J lost 4 bases. CDR1 is MDHEN and CDR2 is SYDVKM in the germline V gene. The rearrangement joins TRBV28 to TRBJ2-7; 9 bases match TRBD1. The TCR originated in an adult with an advanced solid tumor such as melanoma, head and neck, liver or kidney cancer. The material was CD4+ or CD8+ T cells sorted from blood, obtained in a trial of the OX40 agonist ivuxolimab. Written as DNA, the CDR3 is TGTGCCAGCGGGCTGACAGGGGGGTCGTACGAGCAGTACTTC. Protein product: CASGLTGGSYEQYF.